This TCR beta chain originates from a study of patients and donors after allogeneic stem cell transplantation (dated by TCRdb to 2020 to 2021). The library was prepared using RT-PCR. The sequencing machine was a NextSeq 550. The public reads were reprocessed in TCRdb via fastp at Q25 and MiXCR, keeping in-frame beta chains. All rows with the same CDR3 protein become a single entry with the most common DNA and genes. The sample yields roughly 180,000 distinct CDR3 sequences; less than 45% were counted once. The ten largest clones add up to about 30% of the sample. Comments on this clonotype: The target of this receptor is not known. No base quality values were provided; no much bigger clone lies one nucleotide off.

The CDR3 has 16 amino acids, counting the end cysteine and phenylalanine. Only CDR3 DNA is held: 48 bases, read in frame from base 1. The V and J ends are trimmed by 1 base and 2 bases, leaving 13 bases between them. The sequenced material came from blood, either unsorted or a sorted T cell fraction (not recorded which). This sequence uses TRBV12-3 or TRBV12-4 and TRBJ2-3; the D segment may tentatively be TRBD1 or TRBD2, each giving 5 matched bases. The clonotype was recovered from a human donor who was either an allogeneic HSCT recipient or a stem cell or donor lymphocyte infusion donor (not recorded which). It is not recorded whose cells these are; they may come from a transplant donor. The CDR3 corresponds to CASSLVGGLYTDTQYF. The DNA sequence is TGTGCCAGCAGTTTAGTTGGGGGTCTCTACACAGATACGCAGTATTTT.